This T cell receptor (beta chain) was found in a study of T cell repertoires in cytomegalovirus infection. Whole-study context: As its CMV epitopes, the study selected recently identified HLA-C-restricted and well-studied HLA-B-restricted targets. Study outcomes and limitations: The study identified carriers of CMV plus the relevant HLA from cumulative public TCR beta family frequency.

A few counts support this clonotype. Its antigen is undetermined. Each CDR3 protein gets one entry after TCRdb re-called the reads with MiXCR. The data contain about 330,000 distinct CDR3 sequences, roughly 34% of them singletons. CDR1 MNHEY and CDR2 SMNVEV come from the germline V gene (reference sequence). This CDR3 has 14 amino acids. V was clipped by 6 bases and J by 7 bases, with 18 bases between them. The chain links TRBV27 to TRBJ1-1, with a possible D match to TRBD1 (5 bases). This clonotype originated in a human donor in good health (CMV status not recorded). Some clones in this sample may be carry-over from other donors' samples. Sample: cultured PBMCs, taken from culture after CMV antigen stimulation. The CDR3 here is CASSPLGGSFEAFF. CDR3 coding DNA: TGTGCCAGCAGCCCCCTTGGGGGTAGTTTTGAAGCTTTCTTT.